This TCR beta chain emerged from a study of T cells in Graves' hyperthyroidism and ophthalmopathy. Whole-study results and caveats: Ophthalmopathy onset followed model prediction by a median about seven months. In simple terms, a model built on 13 V-J features told ophthalmopathy apart from stable hyperthyroidism.

Amplification targeted TCR beta CDR3 regions from RNA transcripts. The HTBI primer set drove a first-round RT-PCR of the TCR CDR3. One entry per CDR3 protein results from TCRdb running MiXCR on the multiplex PCR reads. The sample lists around 400,000 distinct CDR3 sequences; 15% to 17% were seen once. This clonotype has at least ten counts. Its target is not known. Trimming left V 5 bases short and J 4 bases short, with 18 bases between. This CDR3 comprises 15 residues. In germline, CDR1 is MNHEY, CDR2 SMNVEV (reference sequence). Newly diagnosed patients aged 18 to 65 had hyperthyroidism of under 2 months' duration. First hyperthyroidism diagnosis is when the blood sample was obtained, before any ophthalmopathy symptoms.

This receptor was identified in a woman in her late teens or twenties with Graves' hyperthyroidism that later progressed to Graves' ophthalmopathy. Specimen: blood. The chain joins TRBV27 to TRBJ2-7; weak D call: TRBD2 (6 bases). The CDR3 DNA reads TGTGCCAGCAGTCCGATGGGCGGGAAGCTTTACGAGCAGTACTTC. It is translated as CASSPMGGKLYEQYF.